This T cell receptor beta chain comes out of a study of radiotherapy plus CTLA-4 blockade in lung cancer. The overall study: The study recorded objective responses in about 20% of patients and disease control in about 31%.

Germline V CDR1 and CDR2: MDHEN, SYDVKM. The CDR3 covers 17 residues. The junction had 20 bases not matched to a gene; V was cut back by 6 bases and J by 9 bases. Focal radiation with ipilimumab CTLA-4 blockade was given to patients with chemo-refractory metastatic non-small-cell lung cancer. The study, taken as a whole, reports: Blood saw expansion of tumor-derived TCR clones after radiotherapy plus ipilimumab.

On this clone: Its specificity is not known.

Assay used: immunoSEQ multiplex PCR; TCRdb lists only in-frame clones, some missing. The table includes 80,000 or so clones, about 79% detected once. The source material was peripheral blood, sampled from a patient treated with radiotherapy plus ipilimumab. The sequence was obtained from a human donor with non-small cell lung cancer who had a partial response to radiotherapy plus ipilimumab. Some clones in this sample may be carry-over from other donors' samples. The V call is TRBV28, the J call TRBJ2-4, with 7 bases matching TRBD1. CDR3 nucleotide sequence: TGTGCCAGCAGCCCCGCGGGTAGGGGGCAATTTTCTGGCATTCAGTACTTC. Translated: CASSPAGRGQFSGIQYF.